This is a list of T cell receptor beta chains from one sample in a study of T cell responses to AZD1222 COVID-19 vaccine. The table came from immunoSEQ multiplex PCR; TCRdb's copy has only in-frame clones and leaves some out. Here the sample spans 80,000 or so clones, roughly 85% being singletons. This sample comprised peripheral blood, obtained 28 days after the second AZD1222 dose. The receptors come from an adult who received the AZD1222 COVID-19 vaccine. Each CDR3 is given with its conserved first and last residue. D genes are given only for firm matches. Clone size appears in some rows only: once, few, many, or a class for an expanded clone.

clone size,D gene,J gene,V gene,CDR3 DNA,CDR3 protein
-,-,TRBJ1-1,TRBV7-7,TGTGCTAGCAGCTTACGACTGAACACTGAAGCTTTCTTT,CASSLRLNTEAFF
-,-,TRBJ2-7,TRBV19,TGTGCCAGTAGTAGGGGGAACTCCTACGAGCAGTACTTC,CASSRGNSYEQYF
once,-,TRBJ2-1,TRBV3-1/TRBV3-2,TGTGCCAGCAGCCAAAGAAATCCCACAGGGATTAGTGAGCAGTTCTTC,CASSQRNPTGISEQFF
-,-,TRBJ1-5,TRBV24-1,TGTGCCACCAGTGACGCCCTCGGTGGCAATCAGCCCCAGCATTTT,CATSDALGGNQPQHF
-,TRBD1,TRBJ1-2,TRBV20-1,TGCAGTGCTAGTCCGGGACAGGGTAACTATGGCTACACCTTC,CSASPGQGNYGYTF
-,TRBD2,TRBJ2-1,TRBV27,TGTGCCAGCAGTTTGGGACTAGCGGGGGCTCTACACAATGAGCAGTTCTTC,CASSLGLAGALHNEQFF
-,-,TRBJ2-2,TRBV7-3,TGTGCCAGCAGCTCCCCCCCGGGTATAGGTGACACCGGGGAGCTGTTTTTT,CASSSPPGIGDTGELFF
-,TRBD1,TRBJ1-6,TRBV6-4,TGTGCCAGCAGTGGGGACAGCAATTCACCCCTCCACTTT,CASSGDSNSPLHF
-,-,TRBJ2-7,TRBV6-8,TGTGCCAGCAGTTACTCCGCCTCCTACGAGCAGTACTTC,CASSYSASYEQYF
-,-,TRBJ2-3,TRBV6-5,TGTGCCAGCAGTACGGGCACAGATACGCAGTATTTT,CASSTGTDTQYF
-,-,TRBJ1-2,TRBV14,TGTGCCAGCAGCCAAGACCAGGGTGGGGCCTATGGCTACACCTTC,CASSQDQGGAYGYTF
-,-,TRBJ1-1,TRBV18,TGTGCCAGCTCATATACGGAGGACACTGAAGCTTTCTTT,CASSYTEDTEAFF
-,-,TRBJ2-1,TRBV5-4,TGTGCCAGCAGCCCAGAATTTGAAAGGAAGCAGTTCTTC,CASSPEFERKQFF
-,-,TRBJ2-7,TRBV12-3/TRBV12-4,TGTGCCAGCAGTTTGGCCGGCCCCTACGAGCAGTACTTC,CASSLAGPYEQYF
-,TRBD1,TRBJ1-1,TRBV3-1/TRBV3-2,TGTGCCAGCAGCGTACAACAGGGGGCAACTGAAGCTTTCTTT,CASSVQQGATEAFF
-,TRBD1,TRBJ2-7,TRBV29-1,TGCAGCGTTGAAGGAGGCGGACAGGAGTTAACCTACGAGCAGTACTTC,CSVEGGGQELTYEQYF
-,-,TRBJ1-1,TRBV20-1,TGCAGTGAGTTTGGGAACACTGAAGCTTTCTTT,CSEFGNTEAFF
-,-,TRBJ2-1,TRBV5-4,TGTGCCAGCAGCTTGCAAGCGGGCCTCTACAATGAGCAGTTCTTC,CASSLQAGLYNEQFF
-,-,TRBJ1-2,TRBV6-1,TGTGCCAGCAGTGAAAGCGGCTTTGAGGGCTACACCTTC,CASSESGFEGYTF
once,-,TRBJ2-5,TRBV2,TGTGCCAGCGGGGCCAGGGTTCTGGAGACCCAGTACTTC,CASGARVLETQYF
-,-,TRBJ2-2,TRBV4-1,TGCGCCAGCAGCCAAGTCGGGGGAGAATTCACCGGGGAGCTGTTTTTT,CASSQVGGEFTGELFF
once,-,TRBJ1-1,TRBV2,TGTGCCAGCAGTTTCCGAGGATTTTTATTCACTGAAGCTTTCTTT,CASSFRGFLFTEAFF
-,TRBD1,TRBJ1-2,TRBV5-1,TGCGCCAGCAGCTTGGCCTCCTGGCCGGGACAGGGCCCAGCCTCCTATGGCTACACCTTC,CASSLASWPGQGPASYGYTF
-,-,TRBJ1-5,TRBV28,TGTGCCAGCAGTTTTTGGCGGATGAATCAGCCCCAGCATTTT,CASSFWRMNQPQHF
-,-,TRBJ1-3,TRBV4-2,TGTGCCAGCAGCCAAGAACGGAGGTATAGAAACACCATATATTTT,CASSQERRYRNTIYF
-,-,TRBJ2-2,TRBV13,TGTGCCAGCAGCTCTCAGGGCAACTACACCGGGGAGCTGTTTTTT,CASSSQGNYTGELFF
-,-,TRBJ2-2,TRBV5-6,TGTGCCAGCAGCTCCATTAACACCGGGGAGCTGTTTTTT,CASSSINTGELFF
-,TRBD1,TRBJ1-2,TRBV6-2/TRBV6-3,TGTGCCAGCAGTCCGCGGACAGGGGGAGACTATGGCTACACCTTC,CASSPRTGGDYGYTF
-,-,TRBJ1-5,TRBV21-1,TGTGCCAGCAGCAAAGTGAGGGGGACAAGCAATCAGCCCCAGCATTTT,CASSKVRGTSNQPQHF
large,-,TRBJ2-7,TRBV28,TGTGCCAGCAGTTTGAGGGCCAATTCCTACGAGCAGTACTTC,CASSLRANSYEQYF
-,TRBD2,TRBJ2-1,TRBV6-4,TGTGCCAGCAGTGTAGAGAGCGGGGGGGCCAATGAGCAGTTCTTC,CASSVESGGANEQFF
few,TRBD1,TRBJ2-1,TRBV7-9,TGTGCCAGCAGCTATTGGACAGGGGGCGGGAATGAGCAGTTCTTC,CASSYWTGGGNEQFF
-,-,TRBJ1-5,TRBV20-1,TGCAGTGCTAGTCTAGGGGGCAATCAGCCCCAGCATTTT,CSASLGGNQPQHF
-,-,TRBJ1-6,TRBV5-1,TGCGCCAGCAGCTTGGAACTAGGGACACCCCTCCACTTT,CASSLELGTPLHF
-,-,TRBJ2-2,TRBV5-1,TGCGCCAGCAGCTTGGTGGGCGGAGGAGACACCGGGGAGCTGTTTTTT,CASSLVGGGDTGELFF
-,TRBD1,TRBJ1-2,TRBV6-1,TGTGCCAGCAGTGGAGGGACAGGGGGAATTTTATCTAGGCTCTATGGCTACACCTTC,CASSGGTGGILSRLYGYTF
-,-,TRBJ2-5,TRBV5-1,TGCGCCAGCAGCGGCGGAGATCTGGTTGCGGAGACCCAGTACTTC,CASSGGDLVAETQYF
-,-,TRBJ1-2,TRBV28,TGTGCCAGCAGGGCTGGGGGAACGGACTATGGCTACACCTTC,CASRAGGTDYGYTF
once,-,TRBJ1-5,TRBV6-1,TGTGCCAGCAGTGATGTGGGAATAGAGGGTCAGCCCCAGCATTTT,CASSDVGIEGQPQHF
-,TRBD2,TRBJ2-2,TRBV12-5,TGTGCTAGTGGTTTAATAATCTCTAGCGGGAGTCCCGGGGAGCTGTTTTTT,CASGLIISSGSPGELFF
-,-,TRBJ2-7,TRBV11-2,TGTGCCAGCAGCTTAGTGGTGACGTACGAGCAGTACTTC,CASSLVVTYEQYF
-,-,TRBJ1-6,TRBV5-1,TGCGCCAGCAGCTTGGCAGTAGGAGGGGGTTATTCACCCCTCCACTTT,CASSLAVGGGYSPLHF
-,TRBD1,TRBJ2-5,TRBV7-3,TGTGCCAGAAAGCCAACAGGGGACCAAGAGACCCAGTACTTC,CARKPTGDQETQYF
-,TRBD1,TRBJ2-7,TRBV6-5,TGTGCCAGCAGTTACTCGGGACAGGGTTCCTACGAGCAGTACTTC,CASSYSGQGSYEQYF
once,TRBD1,TRBJ2-7,TRBV19,TGTGCCAGTAGTACCGTTGGGACAGAATTTAGGACCTACGAGCAGTACTTC,CASSTVGTEFRTYEQYF
-,TRBD2,TRBJ2-1,TRBV19,TGTGCCAGTAGTACCAGGACTAGCTACAATGAGCAGTTCTTC,CASSTRTSYNEQFF
-,TRBD1,TRBJ1-3,TRBV5-1,TGCGCCAGCAGCTTGGGCCCGACAGGGGTTCTCTCTGGAAACACCATATATTTT,CASSLGPTGVLSGNTIYF
-,-,TRBJ1-3,TRBV13,TGTGCCAGCAGCCAGAGCGTGCACCCCATATATTTT,CASSQSVHPIYF